One sample yielded the 21 T cell receptor beta chains listed below, sequenced in a study of regulatory T cells in long-lasting Graves disease. Assembly of TCR beta libraries relied on iRepertoire HTBI primers together with Arm-PCR of CDR3 regions. TCRdb re-derived calls from the multiplex PCR reads in MiXCR, one entry per CDR3 protein. The data contain about 430,000 distinct CDR3 sequences, 15% of them singletons. Time point here: newly diagnosed GD, antithyroid drugs for less than 3 months. RNA isolated from PBMCs was used to make the TCR library. The sample also formed part of further work on T cells in Graves' hyperthyroidism and ophthalmopathy.

The specimen comprised peripheral blood mononuclear cells (PBMCs), sampled at new diagnosis, from a patient treated with antithyroid drugs. Receptor source: a woman aged 40-49 years with Graves disease.

This clonotype was recorded at least ten times. This sequence joins TRBV30 and TRBJ1-3; tentative D call: TRBD1 (5 bases). V shed 5 bases and J shed 3 bases, with 11 bases lying between them. This CDR3 is 13 amino acids long. The germline gives CDR1 GTSNPN, CDR2 SVGIG (reference sequence). DNA of the CDR3: TGTGCCTGGGCGGGGGAAAGTGGAAACACCATATATTTT. Protein: CAWAGESGNTIYF.

On this clonotype: One junction end does not reproduce the germline sequence, and a read error may be involved. The V call is TRBV27, the J call TRBJ2-1, with 11 bases aligning to TRBD2. The CDR3 spans 14 residues. Germline V gene data show CDR1 as MNHEY and CDR2 as SMNVEV (reference sequence). CDR3 DNA sequence: TGTGCCAGCAGACTAGCGGGAGCTAGCAATGAGCGGTTCTTC. This sequence encodes CASRLAGASNERFF.

The chain combines TRBV7-9 with TRBJ2-3; 9 nucleotides match TRBD2. This CDR3 is 15 amino acids long. Germline V CDR1 and CDR2: SEHNR, FQNEAQ (reference sequence). V dropped 6 bases and J dropped 2; count of bases not matched to a gene: 6. The CDR3 region has the DNA TGTGCCAGCAGTCTGACTAGCGGCATCACAGATACGCAGTATTTT. As protein: CASSLTSGITDTQYF. Looking up the rest from reference TRBV7-9 and TRBJ2-3 gives the full variable domain: DTGVSQNPRHKITKRGQNVTFRCDPISEHNRLYWYRQTLGQGPEFLTYFQNEAQLEKSRLLSDRFSAERPKGSFSTLEIQRTEQGDSAMYLCASSLTSGITDTQYFGPGTRLTVL.

This clonotype was detected ten times or more. This chain joins TRBV7-2 and TRBJ2-1, with TRBD2 matching over 7 bases. CDR1 is SGHTA and CDR2 is FQGNSA in the germline V gene. The V gene end was trimmed by 0 bases and the J gene end by 10 bases; junction bases not matched to a gene: 3. This CDR3 region has 13 residues. The CDR3 is CASSLASGREQFF. The CDR3 nucleotides are TGTGCCAGCAGCTTAGCGTCCGGGAGGGAGCAGTTCTTC.

This clonotype was observed a few times. The V call is TRBV10-3, the J call TRBJ2-3; perhaps TRBD1 as D (6 bases). The CDR3 runs 16 residues. The V and J ends lost 3 bases and 2 bases respectively, with 15 bases between them. The germline V gene has CDR1 ENHRY and CDR2 SYGVKD. CDR3 region: CAISEPQGSLTDTQYF. The DNA for the CDR3 is TGTGCCATCAGTGAACCACAGGGTAGCCTCACAGATACGCAGTATTTT.

This clonotype was seen many times. The CDR3 sequence: CASGGLVGAEQYF. Written as DNA, the CDR3 is TGTGCCAGCGGGGGACTAGTAGGCGCCGAGCAGTACTTC. V gene TRBV2 combines with J gene TRBJ2-7; the match to TRBD2 covers 8 bases. Germline loops: CDR1 SNHLY, CDR2 FYNNEI. The CDR3 spans 13 residues. The ends lost 8 bases at V and 6 bases at J; junction bases unmatched: 9.

This clonotype was counted at least ten times. The chain has TRBV10-1 and TRBJ2-3; D may be TRBD2 (5 bases). The germline V gene encodes CDR1 WNHNN and CDR2 SYGVQD (reference sequence). This CDR3 region has 16 residues. Trimming stripped 2 bases from V and 0 bases from J, with 12 bases between. The CDR3: CASSERGSLSTDTQYF. The CDR3 DNA sequence: TGCGCCAGCAGTGAGCGCGGGTCTCTTAGCACAGATACGCAGTATTTT.

This clonotype was seen ten or more times. The chain combines TRBV3-1 with TRBJ2-1, with a weak D call TRBD2 (5 bases). V was pared by 5 bases and J by 0 bases, with 17 bases between. Germline CDR1 LGHDT, CDR2 YNNKEL (reference sequence). This CDR3 comprises 17 residues. Written as DNA, the CDR3 is TGTGCCAGCAGCTCCCTCTCGGGATCAAGCTCCTACAATGAGCAGTTCTTC. This gives the protein CASSSLSGSSSYNEQFF.

The V and J genes are TRBV3-1 and TRBJ2-7; unclear D gene. V gave up 4 bases and J gave up 4 bases, with 14 bases separating them. Germline V gene sequence: CDR1 LGHDT, CDR2 YNNKEL (reference sequence). CDR3 size: 14 residues. CDR3 region: CASSPDKTTYEQYF. The CDR3, as DNA: TGTGCCAGCAGCCCCGACAAGACGACATACGAGCAGTACTTC.

This clonotype came up many times. The chain has TRBV12-3 or TRBV12-4 and TRBJ2-7; D is undetermined. This CDR3 is built from 14 residues. Deletions cut 1 base from V and 2 bases from J, with 9 bases between. This CDR3 reads CASSLVTTPYEQYF. In nucleotides, the CDR3 is TGTGCCAGCAGTTTAGTCACTACACCCTACGAGCAGTACTTC.

V and J are TRBV20-1 and TRBJ2-7; no clear D. CDR3 length: 11 residues. V shed 3 bases and J shed 5 bases, with 8 bases lying between them. Germline assignment: CDR1 DFQATT and CDR2 SNEGSKA (reference sequence). The CDR3 DNA is TGCAGTGCTAGGGCTCGGGACGAGCAGTACTTC. Translating it yields CSARARDEQYF.

In this sample, this clonotype turned up a few times. The V and J genes are TRBV24-1 and TRBJ2-1, with D tentatively TRBD1 (5 bases). CDR3 length equals 16 residues. Trimming cost V 3 bases and J 2 bases, with 13 bases left between them. Germline CDR1 reads KGHDR; CDR2 reads SFDVKD. The CDR3 here is CATSDHPTGPYNEQFF. In DNA, the CDR3 is TGTGCCACCAGTGATCACCCAACAGGACCCTACAATGAGCAGTTCTTC.

With respect to this clonotype: A read error may produce the germline difference seen at one junction end. The rearrangement links TRBV5-1 to TRBJ1-5; tentatively, D is TRBD1 (5 bases). The length of the CDR3 is 14 residues. Germline V gene data show CDR1 as SGHRS and CDR2 as YFSETQ. The CDR3 sequence: CASSGAGWDQPQHF. The DNA of the CDR3 is TGTGCCAGCAGTGGGGCAGGGTGGGATCAGCCCCAGCATTTT. The whole variable domain, remainder taken from reference TRBV5-1 and TRBJ1-5, is KAGVTQTPRYLIKTRGQQVTLSCSPISGHRSVSWYQQTPGQGLQFLFEYFSETQRNKGNFPGRFSGRQFSNSRSEMNVSTLELGDSALYLCASSGAGWDQPQHFGDGTRLSIL.

This chain links TRBV5-4 with TRBJ2-7; a possible D gene is TRBD2 (5 bases). With 0 bases removed from V and 3 bases from J, the gap between germline ends came to 10 bases. CDR3 length: 14 residues. Germline-derived CDR1 and CDR2 are SGHNT and YYREEE (reference sequence). The CDR3 here is CASSLEIGLYEQYF. The CDR3 DNA is TGTGCCAGCAGCTTGGAGATAGGACTCTACGAGCAGTACTTC.

This clonotype was detected ten times or more. J is TRBJ2-1 and V is TRBV28; 8 nucleotides line up with TRBD2. The V segment lost 3 bases and the J segment 14 bases; nucleotides outside the gene matches: 6. The V gene's germline CDR1 is MDHEN and CDR2 SYDVKM. This CDR3 has 12 residues. In DNA, the CDR3 is TGTGCCAGCAGTTTCACCCGGGAGGGGGAGTTCTTC. Its protein is CASSFTREGEFF.

This clonotype occurred many times. V is TRBV2 and J is TRBJ1-2; D is unclear. The germline CDR1 and CDR2 sequences are SNHLY and FYNNEI. CDR3 length equals 11 residues. The CDR3: CAVERRDGYTF. CDR3 bases: TGTGCTGTCGAAAGGAGGGATGGCTACACCTTC.

Notes on this clonotype: An end of the junction does not agree with germline; a read error may underlie this. The chain joins TRBV19 to TRBJ2-3; 12 bases line up with TRBD2. Germline-derived CDR1 and CDR2 are LNHDA and SQIVND (reference sequence). CDR3 size: 18 residues. CDR3 nucleotides: TGTGCCAGTAGTATTAAAGCCCTAGCGGGGGGGCAAACTGATACGCGGTATTTT. Its translation is CASSIKALAGGQTDTRYF.

This clonotype was counted many times. It may be a read error: a sequence one base away is much more abundant. The chain joins TRBV5-4 to TRBJ1-2; TRBD1 aligns across 7 bases. Germline loops: CDR1 SGHNT, CDR2 YYREEE (reference sequence). This CDR3 spans 13 amino acids. V gave up 3 bases and J gave up 6 bases; unmatched junction bases: 5. Here the CDR3 reads CASSSTGNNGYTF. The CDR3 DNA follows: TGTGCCAGCAGCTCGACAGGGAACAATGGCTACACCTTC.

The chain joins TRBV20-1 to TRBJ2-7, with D possibly being TRBD1 (5 bases). V was clipped by 4 bases and J by 1 base, with 11 bases between them. Germline V gives CDR1 DFQATT, CDR2 SNEGSKA (reference sequence). There are 13 residues in the CDR3. CDR3 sequence (DNA): TGCAGTGCTACAAGCAGGGCATCCTACGAGCAGTACTTC. Its protein product is CSATSRASYEQYF.

The gene calls are TRBV5-1 and TRBJ1-2; 10 bases are a match to TRBD1. The germline V gene has CDR1 SGHRS and CDR2 YFSETQ. The V segment lost 5 bases and the J segment 4 bases; nucleotides outside the gene matches: 5. CDR3 size: 14 residues. CDR3 residues: CASRGTGASYGYTF. In DNA form, the CDR3 reads TGCGCCAGCAGGGGGACAGGGGCTAGCTATGGCTACACCTTC.

This clonotype came up many times. This chain connects TRBV10-3 to TRBJ2-1, with 7 bases aligning to TRBD2. Unmatched junction bases numbered 20, after V lost 3 bases and J lost 9 bases. The CDR3 extends over 18 amino acids. Germline CDR1 reads ENHRY; CDR2 reads SYGVKD. The chain's CDR3 is CAISDGVNIEGGPLEQFF. The CDR3 region has the DNA TGTGCCATCAGTGATGGGGTAAACATAGAGGGAGGGCCACTTGAGCAGTTCTTC.